The next 11 T cell receptor beta chains were all read from a single sample in a study of blood T cell repertoires in COVID-19. TCRdb's table, derived via immunoSEQ multiplex PCR, lists solely in-frame clones and lacks some. The table has about 240,000 clones, around 90% seen once; the top ten hold 7.2%. Source material: peripheral blood. The receptors were gathered from a man between 60 and 70 years old who had recovered from COVID-19.

This clone appeared a single time. The rearrangement joins TRBV24-1 to TRBJ2-1; 9 positions agree with TRBD1. The CDR3 spans 15 residues. CDR1 and CDR2 from the germline V gene are KGHDR and SFDVKD. The V segment lost 3 bases and the J segment 7 bases; nucleotides outside the gene matches: 6. For the CDR3, the DNA is TGTGCCACCAGTGATCCGGACAGGGGAGATAATGAGCAGTTCTTC. Residues: CATSDPDRGDNEQFF.

This rearrangement joins TRBV30 to TRBJ2-3, with D perhaps matching TRBD2 (6 bases). The CDR3 extends over 13 amino acids. Germline CDR1 and CDR2: GTSNPN and SVGIG (reference sequence). Trimming took off 0 bases at V and 8 bases at J, with 12 bases between the two ends. The CDR3 here is CAWSVLGGSTQYF. The CDR3 nucleotides are TGTGCCTGGAGTGTACTTGGAGGGAGTACGCAGTATTTT.

In its sample, this clone was seen once. This chain joins TRBV27 and TRBJ1-6; TRBD1 agrees at 9 bases. From germline, CDR1 is MNHEY and CDR2 SMNVEV (reference sequence). This CDR3 has 15 amino acids. V shed 6 bases, J shed 4 bases, and the junction held 4 bases outside the gene matches. The CDR3, as DNA: TGTGCCAGCAGCCGGGACAGGGATTATAATTCACCCCTCCACTTT. It encodes CASSRDRDYNSPLHF.

This chain connects TRBV5-1 to TRBJ2-5, with D tentatively TRBD2 (5 bases). The germline CDR1 and CDR2 sequences are SGHRS and YFSETQ. V lost 0 bases to trimming and J lost 5 bases, with 17 bases between them. There are 16 residues in the CDR3. Here the CDR3 DNA reads TGCGCCAGCAGCTTGGGGACGGGCGCGGGCTGGGAGACCCAGTACTTC. It specifies CASSLGTGAGWETQYF.

For this clone: Relative to the germline gene, one junction end is altered; a read error may explain this. The chain carries TRBV5-8 and TRBJ1-2; D gene uncertain. From germline, CDR1 is SGHTS and CDR2 YDEGEE. The CDR3 consists of 13 residues. The CDR3 coding sequence is TGTGCCAGCAGCCTCAAGAATAACTATGACTACACCTTC. Amino acids: CASSLKNNYDYTF.

This chain uses TRBV11-3 with TRBJ2-1; 11 bases fit TRBD2. Germline lookup yields CDR1 SGHNT and CDR2 YENEEA. There are 14 residues in the CDR3. V dropped 1 base and J dropped 12; count of bases not matched to a gene: 5. CDR3: CASSLVGTSGLQFF. In DNA, the CDR3 is TGTGCCAGCAGCTTAGTAGGGACTAGCGGTTTGCAGTTCTTC.

The V and J genes are TRBV24-1 and TRBJ2-5; D is unresolved. Germline V gives CDR1 KGHDR, CDR2 SFDVKD. The CDR3 runs 14 residues. Between the trimmed V and J ends, which lost 2 bases and 1 base, there was a span of 7 bases. The CDR3 loop is CATSDWYSQETQYF. The DNA for the CDR3 is TGTGCCACCAGTGATTGGTACAGCCAAGAGACCCAGTACTTC.

The chain carries TRBV5-6 and TRBJ2-3, with 9 bases matching TRBD1. The CDR3 totals 14 residues. Germline V gives CDR1 SGHDT, CDR2 YYEEEE. V lost 2 bases to trimming and J lost 6 bases; unmatched junction nucleotides: 4. CDR3 sequence: CASSLQGARDTQYF. Here the CDR3 DNA reads TGTGCCAGCAGCTTACAGGGGGCGCGGGATACGCAGTATTTT.

The chain is built from TRBV2 and TRBJ2-7; TRBD1 matches 9 bases. CDR1 SNHLY and CDR2 FYNNEI come from the germline V gene. Germline trimming cut 9 bases from V and 6 bases from J; bases unmatched to any gene: 6. The CDR3 spans 12 residues. CDR3 protein: CAREGQGGEQYF. The CDR3 DNA reads as TGTGCCAGAGAGGGACAGGGCGGCGAGCAGTACTTC.

The V gene is TRBV5-4, the J gene TRBJ2-5; D gene ambiguous. The CDR3 length is 12 residues. The germline gives CDR1 SGHNT, CDR2 YYREEE (reference sequence). The V gene lost 2 bases and the J gene lost 2 bases, with 4 bases spanning the gap. The CDR3 sequence: CASSFGQETQYF. CDR3 DNA: TGTGCCAGCAGCTTCGGGCAAGAGACCCAGTACTTC.

The rearrangement uses TRBV19 and TRBJ2-1; 7 nucleotides agree with TRBD1. Trimming at V came to 4 bases and at J to 4 bases, leaving 7 bases not matched to a gene. In germline, CDR1 is LNHDA, CDR2 SQIVND (reference sequence). The length of the CDR3 is 15 residues. The CDR3 sequence: CASSTVTGTYNEQFF. The CDR3 DNA reads as TGTGCCAGTAGTACGGTGACAGGGACATACAATGAGCAGTTCTTC.